Sequencing of this TCR beta chain was carried out in a study of tumor-infiltrating lymphocytes in primary liver carcinoma. Study background: Tumor staging was T1-T3 N0M0; sizes spanned 4.2 to 10 cm across.

Synthesis of TCR beta cDNA was carried out from 500 ng total RNA with a constant-region primer. Slightly modified ARM-PCR, run as three nested multiplex PCR rounds, produced the TCR beta libraries. TRBV1-TRBV30 forward primers and a C-beta reverse primer were used in the first two PCR rounds, which each ran for approximately 11 cycles. In TCRdb, the multiplex PCR reads were re-called with MiXCR into one record per CDR3 protein. The sample holds about 180,000 distinct CDR3 sequences, about 60% seen once. This clonotype was observed once. Unmatched junction bases numbered 11, after V lost 8 bases and J lost 2 bases. Per the germline V gene, CDR1 is MNHNS and CDR2 is SASEGT. This CDR3 spans 17 amino acids. Unsorted whole blood supplied the blood RNA, and germline DNA was isolated too.

Sequencing was carried out using peripheral blood. This chain connects TRBV6-1 to TRBJ2-3; 12 bases are shared with TRBD2. This TCR derives from a man in his forties with primary liver carcinoma and hepatitis B virus infection. The CDR3 DNA reads TGTGCCAGCTGGCCGGGACTAGCGGGCCTAAACACAGATACGCAGTATTTT. Translation: CASWPGLAGLNTDTQYF.